The clone carrying this TCR beta chain was detected only a few times. Antigen unknown. The sample is drawn from a study of T cell responses to AZD1222 COVID-19 vaccine. Study-level points and caveats: The sample set comprised mostly white British donors with more females, and clonal diversity was possibly underestimated. It was only a handful of AZD1222 recipients who were seropositive at baseline.

Clones were read by immunoSEQ multiplex PCR, and TCRdb kept only the in-frame ones, dropping some. Here the sample spans 85,000 to 130,000 clones, about nine tenths being singletons. The sequencing here drew on peripheral blood, taken 28 days after the second dose of the MenACWY control vaccine. The source is an adult who received the MenACWY meningococcal vaccine as a control.

The CDR3 region is CASSEALETGELFF. CDR3 bases: TGTGCCAGCAGTGAAGCCCTCGAAACCGGGGAGCTGTTTTTT. This chain connects TRBV6-1 to TRBJ2-2, with D hard to call. Between the trimmed V and J ends, which lost 0 bases and 5 bases, there was a span of 7 bases. The CDR3 runs 14 residues. Germline lookup yields CDR1 MNHNS and CDR2 SASEGT.